These 21 T cell receptor beta chains were all obtained from the same sample, sequenced in a study of blood T cell repertoires in COVID-19. Here immunoSEQ multiplex PCR was the method, and the copy in TCRdb shows in-frame clones only, minus some. The sample has around 92,000 clones; around 80% are singletons. Sequences were obtained from peripheral blood. These receptor sequences come from a woman of 80 years or more with acute or convalescent COVID-19.

The chain couples TRBV9 to TRBJ2-5; tentatively, D is TRBD2 (6 bases). Germline V CDR1 and CDR2: SGDLS, YYNGEE. V lost 0 bases and J lost 2, with 14 bases in between. The CDR3 length is 16 residues. CDR3 sequence reads: CASSVDAGWSQETQYF. The CDR3 DNA reads TGTGCCAGCAGCGTAGACGCGGGATGGAGTCAAGAGACCCAGTACTTC.

The chain employs TRBV7-3 and TRBJ2-5; possibly TRBD2 for D (6 bases). The germline V gene has CDR1 SGHTA and CDR2 FQGTGA. The germline V and J ends were trimmed by 4 bases and 5 bases, with 17 bases remaining between them. The CDR3 is 15 amino acids. This chain's CDR3 is CASSWSPGTRETQYF. In DNA form, the CDR3 reads TGTGCCAGCAGCTGGTCCCCAGGGACTCGGGAGACCCAGTACTTC.

The chain is built from TRBV27 and TRBJ2-5, with TRBD1 identical over 8 bases. Germline CDR1 MNHEY, CDR2 SMNVEV (reference sequence). After removal of 0 bases from V and 5 bases from J, the junction contained 5 bases not matched to a gene. The CDR3 consists of 15 residues. The CDR3 DNA sequence: TGTGCCAGCAGTTTATCCCGACAGGGGCACGAGACCCAGTACTTC. Translation: CASSLSRQGHETQYF.

The gene calls are TRBV10-3 and TRBJ2-5; 7 nucleotides align to TRBD2. The J segment lost 7 bases and the V segment lost 8 bases, leaving 19 bases of the junction unmatched. CDR1 is ENHRY and CDR2 is SYGVKD in the germline V gene. The CDR3 extends over 16 amino acids. The CDR3 nucleotides read TGTGCCATCTCGGGTTCGGGCGGGAGTAAGGACGGGACCCAGTACTTC. Amino acid sequence: CAISGSGGSKDGTQYF.

V gene TRBV7-8 combines with J gene TRBJ2-2, with a weak D call TRBD1 (5 bases). Deletions cut 1 base from V and 1 base from J, with 10 bases between. CDR1 SGHVS and CDR2 FQNEAQ come from the germline V gene. The CDR3 contains 16 residues. In DNA form, the CDR3 reads TGTGCCAGCAGCTTAGTCTTCAGGGTGAACACCGGGGAGCTGTTTTTT. Its protein product is CASSLVFRVNTGELFF.

The chain links TRBV3-1 (or the pseudogene TRBV3-2) to TRBJ1-5; D ambiguous. The CDR3 runs to 15 residues. Deletions cut 4 bases from V and 7 bases from J, with 17 bases between. In germline, CDR1 is LGHDT, CDR2 YNNKEL (reference sequence). CDR3: CASSPTGGEGQPQHF. Written as DNA, the CDR3 is TGTGCCAGCAGCCCCACCGGCGGCGAGGGACAGCCCCAGCATTTT.

The rearrangement links TRBV6-2 or TRBV6-3 to TRBJ2-7, with 9 nucleotides matching TRBD1. V lost 2 bases and J lost 1; bases outside the gene matches: 3. CDR1 is MNHEY and CDR2 is SVGEGT in the germline V gene. This CDR3 has 15 amino acids. The CDR3 is CASSYEGTGSYEQYF. Here the CDR3 DNA reads TGTGCCAGCAGTTACGAAGGGACAGGGTCCTACGAGCAGTACTTC.

J is TRBJ2-7 and V is TRBV24-1, with D possibly matching TRBD2 (5 bases). Germline-derived CDR1 and CDR2 are KGHDR and SFDVKD. The V end lost 1 base, the J end lost 5 bases, and 14 bases lay between the germline ends. The CDR3 loop spans 15 amino acids. Here the CDR3 reads CATSDLGLRIHEQYF. In nucleotides, the CDR3 is TGTGCCACCAGTGATTTAGGACTGCGGATACACGAGCAGTACTTC.

The chain employs TRBV18 and TRBJ2-6; TRBD1 aligns across 10 bases. Looked up from germline, CDR1 is KGHSH and CDR2 is LQKENI. This CDR3 spans 18 amino acids. The V and J ends lost 5 bases and 2 bases, in that order; junction bases with no gene match: 9. The CDR3 DNA reads as TGTGCCAGCTCAGCCCGGACAGGGGGGGGAACTGGGGCCAACGTCCTGACTTTC. Its translation: CASSARTGGGTGANVLTF.

The chain uses TRBV19 and TRBJ2-3, with D perhaps matching TRBD2 (6 bases). Germline values: CDR1 LNHDA, CDR2 SQIVND (reference sequence). The V end was cut by 7 bases, the J end by 4 bases, with 18 bases between. This CDR3 is built from 15 residues. CDR3 region: CASTQGQGGADTQYF. The CDR3 DNA reads as TGTGCCAGTACTCAGGGTCAGGGAGGCGCAGATACGCAGTATTTT.

The rearrangement uses TRBV3-1 (or the pseudogene TRBV3-2) and TRBJ2-1, with D perhaps matching TRBD2 (6 bases). Per the germline V gene, CDR1 is LGHDT and CDR2 is YNNKEL (reference sequence). V was cut by 1 base and J by 5 bases, with 12 bases left in between. The CDR3 has 15 residues. CDR3 sequence: CASSQVAGSDNEQFF. Written as DNA, the CDR3 is TGTGCCAGCAGCCAAGTCGCGGGATCCGACAATGAGCAGTTCTTC.

The chain employs TRBV7-2 and TRBJ2-1, with 9 bases lining up with TRBD2. V dropped 0 bases and J dropped 3; count of bases not matched to a gene: 0. Germline V gene lookup returns CDR1 SGHTA and CDR2 FQGNSA. This CDR3 has 15 residues. The CDR3 is CASSLAAGGYNEQFF. CDR3 in DNA: TGTGCCAGCAGCTTAGCAGCGGGAGGCTACAATGAGCAGTTCTTC.

The chain recombines TRBV7-8 with TRBJ2-7; maybe TRBD2 (5 bases). The germline V gene has CDR1 SGHVS and CDR2 FQNEAQ. This CDR3 spans 14 amino acids. Trimming left V 0 bases short and J 6 bases short, with 12 bases between. DNA of the CDR3: TGTGCCAGCAGCTTAGCAATCCAGGAGGTCGAGCAGTACTTC. Translating gives CASSLAIQEVEQYF.

The V call is TRBV19, the J call TRBJ2-2; TRBD1 matches at 12 bases. This CDR3 has 14 amino acids. With 8 bases clipped from V and 5 bases from J, the junction kept 3 bases outside the gene matches. Per the germline V gene, CDR1 is LNHDA and CDR2 is SQIVND (reference sequence). CDR3 amino acids: CASGDRGHTGELFF. The CDR3 DNA reads as TGTGCCAGTGGGGACAGGGGGCATACCGGGGAGCTGTTTTTT.

The chain recombines TRBV28 with TRBJ1-2; 10 bases agree with TRBD1. Germline CDR1 and CDR2: MDHEN and SYDVKM. The CDR3 consists of 13 residues. The V and J ends lost 5 bases and 8 bases, in that order; junction bases with no gene match: 5. CDR3 protein: CASSRRTGGGYTF. The CDR3 DNA sequence: TGTGCCAGCAGTAGGAGGACAGGGGGAGGCTACACCTTC.

The J gene is TRBJ2-1, the V gene TRBV7-8, with 11 bases identical to TRBD1. Losses at the gene ends were 8 bases for V and 7 bases for J; bases not matched to a gene: 4. The length of the CDR3 is 13 residues. Germline-derived CDR1 and CDR2 are SGHVS and FQNEAQ. Here the CDR3 DNA reads TGTGCCAGCGGACAGGGGGCCGGGAATGAGCAGTTCTTC. It specifies CASGQGAGNEQFF.

This clone was seen only a few times. The chain uses TRBV4-2 and TRBJ2-1, with 8 bases aligning to TRBD2. Germline V gives CDR1 LGHNA, CDR2 YNFKEQ. The CDR3 runs to 16 residues. V lost 1 base, J lost 8 bases, and 10 bases stayed unmatched. The CDR3 sequence is CASSQANSGIRDEQFF. For the CDR3, the DNA is TGTGCCAGCAGCCAAGCAAATAGCGGGATAAGGGATGAGCAGTTCTTC.

This clone was counted a single time. This chain links TRBV28 with TRBJ2-1; D might be TRBD1 (7 bases). Germline V gene sequence: CDR1 MDHEN, CDR2 SYDVKM. The CDR3 totals 15 residues. V lost 4 bases, J lost 2 bases, and 12 bases lay in between. In DNA form, the CDR3 reads TGTGCCAGCAGTTCAGGGGGGACCACCTACAATGAGCAGTTCTTC. The encoded protein is CASSSGGTTYNEQFF.

On this clone: The sample contains more than one DNA sequence encoding this CDR3. V gene TRBV5-1 combines with J gene TRBJ2-7, with TRBD1 identical over 7 bases. CDR1 SGHRS and CDR2 YFSETQ come from the germline V gene. Trimming removed 0 bases from V and 0 bases from J; junction bases left unmatched: 0. This CDR3 is 14 amino acids long. DNA for the CDR3: TGCGCCAGCAGCTTGGGGGACAGCTCCTACGAGCAGTACTTC. Translation: CASSLGDSSYEQYF.

The rearrangement uses TRBV19 and TRBJ2-2; 10 bases line up with TRBD2. This CDR3 spans 17 amino acids. Per the germline V gene, CDR1 is LNHDA and CDR2 is SQIVND (reference sequence). The V and J ends lost 5 bases and 4 bases, in that order; junction bases with no gene match: 10. The CDR3 sequence: CASSSTSGLGSTGELFF. As DNA, the CDR3 is TGTGCCAGTAGTTCGACTAGCGGGTTGGGTAGCACCGGGGAGCTGTTTTTT.

The CDR3 protein is CASSLGQNYGYTF. CDR3 coding DNA: TGCGCCAGCAGCCTCGGACAGAACTATGGCTACACCTTC. This rearrangement joins TRBV10-1 to TRBJ1-2; a possible D gene is TRBD1 (6 bases). This CDR3 region has 13 residues. V was cut by 6 bases and J by 2 bases, with 10 bases left in between. Germline V CDR1 and CDR2: WNHNN, SYGVQD (reference sequence).